This is a list of T cell receptor beta chains from one sample in a study of PD-1 blockade in mismatch repair-deficient tumors. The protocol was immunoSEQ multiplex PCR, while the TCRdb copy is restricted to in-frame clones and leaves out a portion. This table holds about 130,000 clones, around nine tenths found once. Sequences were derived from peripheral blood, sampled just over 70 weeks after starting pembrolizumab. Source of these receptors: an adult with mismatch repair-deficient cancer. The CDR3 runs from the conserved cysteine through the conserved F or W. Fields, in order: D gene, clone size, V gene, J gene, CDR3 protein, CDR3 DNA. D genes are given only for firm matches. Clone size is given for some rows only: seen once, a few or many times, or a class if the clone is expanded.

TRBD2	NA	TRBV25-1	TRBJ2-1	CASSTGTSRNNEQFF	TGTGCCAGCAGTACCGGGACTAGCCGAAACAATGAGCAGTTCTTC
NA	NA	TRBV6-1	TRBJ1-5	CASKRGGGGQPQHF	TGTGCCAGCAAACGGGGGGGAGGGGGTCAGCCCCAGCATTTT
TRBD2	NA	TRBV27	TRBJ2-7	CASSWTSGREQYF	TGTGCCAGCAGTTGGACTAGCGGCCGCGAGCAGTACTTC
NA	NA	TRBV6-6	TRBJ1-4	CASSRDRNLNEKLFF	TGTGCCAGCAGTCGCGACAGGAACCTTAATGAAAAACTGTTTTTT
NA	NA	TRBV4-3	TRBJ1-5	CASSQDRGEGQPQHF	TGCGCCAGCAGCCAAGACAGGGGAGAGGGCCAGCCCCAGCATTTT
TRBD2	NA	TRBV4-3	TRBJ2-1	CASSQPGLEIYEQFF	TGCGCCAGCAGCCAACCGGGACTAGAAATTTATGAGCAGTTCTTC
NA	once	TRBV7-6	TRBJ2-7	CASSLEYSYEQYF	TGTGCCAGCAGCTTAGAATACTCCTACGAGCAGTACTTC
TRBD1	NA	TRBV5-1	TRBJ1-6	CASSLWGQGGSPLHF	TGCGCCAGCAGCTTGTGGGGACAGGGGGGCTCACCCCTCCACTTT
TRBD1	NA	TRBV28	TRBJ2-7	CASRPGQDFSYEQYF	TGTGCCAGCAGACCGGGACAGGATTTTTCCTACGAGCAGTACTTC
TRBD1	NA	TRBV19	TRBJ1-5	CASSPWDRSNQPQHF	TGTGCCAGTAGTCCTTGGGACAGATCAAATCAGCCCCAGCATTTT
TRBD2	NA	TRBV7-9	TRBJ2-2	CASSSLAGRNTGELFF	TGTGCCAGCAGCTCTTTAGCGGGAAGGAACACCGGGGAGCTGTTTTTT
NA	NA	TRBV7-2	TRBJ1-2	CASSLEPPAGSERGYTF	TGTGCCAGCAGCTTAGAACCACCGGCAGGGAGTGAAAGGGGCTACACCTTC
NA	many	TRBV10-2	TRBJ2-7	CASSESGLIYEQYF	TGCGCCAGCAGTGAGTCCGGACTTATCTACGAGCAGTACTTC
TRBD2	NA	TRBV19	TRBJ2-3	CASSIGLAGGPSTDTQYF	TGTGCCAGTAGTATAGGGCTAGCGGGAGGGCCGAGCACAGATACGCAGTATTTT
NA	NA	TRBV7-9	TRBJ2-3	CASSLKATAKDTQYF	TGTGCCAGCAGCTTAAAGGCGACCGCGAAAGATACGCAGTATTTT
NA	NA	TRBV29-1	TRBJ2-7	CSAITGSSYEQYF	TGCAGCGCTATCACAGGTAGCTCCTACGAGCAGTACTTC
NA	NA	TRBV11-2	TRBJ2-1	CASSKIRGTYNEQFF	TGTGCCAGCAGTAAAATTAGAGGGACCTACAATGAGCAGTTCTTC
NA	once	TRBV5-1	TRBJ2-2	CASSPPGTGNTGELFF	TGCGCCAGCAGCCCACCGGGTACGGGGAACACCGGGGAGCTGTTTTTT
TRBD1	NA	TRBV11-2	TRBJ2-2	CASSLGFRGQNTGELFF	TGTGCCAGCAGCTTAGGGTTTAGGGGGCAGAACACCGGGGAGCTGTTTTTT
TRBD1	few	TRBV25-1	TRBJ1-5	CASSELGQNQPQHF	TGTGCCAGCAGTGAATTGGGACAGAATCAGCCCCAGCATTTT
TRBD1	NA	TRBV4-3	TRBJ2-5	CASSQETGSKTQYF	TGCGCCAGCAGCCAAGAGACAGGGTCCAAGACCCAGTACTTC
NA	NA	TRBV4-1	TRBJ2-1	CASSHSGSYNEQFF	TGCGCCAGCAGCCATTCCGGATCCTACAATGAGCAGTTCTTC
TRBD2	NA	TRBV5-1	TRBJ2-6	CASSLLTSGALGANVLTF	TGCGCCAGCAGCTTGTTGACTAGCGGAGCTCTGGGGGCCAACGTCCTGACTTTC